This record looks at one TCR beta chain sequence and its context. The antigen is unknown. The data stem from a study of cytomegalovirus exposure and HLA in healthy donors. Whole-study findings and limits: Presence/absence analyses treated sequencing depth as roughly uniform across donors. TRBV6-2, TRBV6-3 and some other V segments were excluded as indistinguishable. The authors enumerated under 200 TCR beta chains as linked to cytomegalovirus.

The PCR had 60 Vbeta and 13 Jbeta primers. Sequencing was performed with immunoSEQ multiplex PCR; in TCRdb, only in-frame clones are kept and a portion is missing. The profile shows 100,000 to 150,000 clones, under 85% of them singletons. Germline assignment: CDR1 SGHAT and CDR2 FQNNGV. J lost 1 base, V lost 4 bases, and 2 bases had no gene match. This CDR3 spans 14 amino acids. Sequencing was carried out using PBMCs. This TCR was sampled from a woman aged 40-49 years in good health and CMV-seropositive. The chain recombines TRBV11-2 with TRBJ2-5; 8 nucleotides align to TRBD2. In DNA, the CDR3 is TGTGCCAGCAGCTCCCGGGGGGGCCAAGAGACCCAGTACTTC. Its protein product is CASSSRGGQETQYF.